This TCR beta chain was found in a study of CD8+CD57+ T cells in acquired aplastic anemia. Study background: Sorted CD4+ and CD8+ cell DNA averaged around 3.5 ug. As sequenced from healthy donors, CD4+ cells averaged roughly 10 million reads.

Study observations and caveats: Controls and patients did not differ significantly in CD8+ Simpson's diversity. In common between the patients and the controls were some 28 CD8+ CDR3 sequences.

V lost 2 bases and J 4 bases, leaving 8 bases between the germline ends. The germline V gene encodes CDR1 DFQATT and CDR2 SNEGSKA (reference sequence). The CDR3 spans 12 residues. Researchers used genomic DNA as the template to profile TCR beta VDJ and CDR3. TCRdb reanalysed the reads using MiXCR and keeps one entry per CDR3 protein. The sample lists approximately 170,000 distinct CDR3 sequences; 50% to 55% were seen once. In the case of this clonotype: The antigen is not known.

The chain is built from TRBV20-1 and TRBJ1-1; no clear D. Sample: sorted CD4+, CD8+, or CD8+CD57+ T cells (not recorded which) from PBMCs. The TCR comes from a human donor in good health, serving as a control. The chain's CDR3 is CSARKHSTEAFF. CDR3 bases: TGCAGTGCTAGAAAGCACAGCACTGAAGCTTTCTTT.